Reported below is one T cell receptor beta chain. This clonotype appeared a few times. The target of this receptor is not known. Base qualities are not provided; no much larger clone lies one nucleotide away. The record originates from a study of patients and donors after allogeneic stem cell transplantation (dated by TCRdb to 2018 to 2021). The germline V gene (reference sequence) sets CDR1 to LNHNV and CDR2 to YYDKDF. The CDR3 runs 10 residues from the cysteine to the phenylalanine. The kept DNA is CDR3 alone, 30 bases in frame from the first base. Receptor amplification or capture employed RT-PCR. Sequencing was carried out with a NextSeq 550. Clones were called with MiXCR by TCRdb after fastp trimmed the public reads at Q25, and only in-frame beta chains were retained. Each CDR3 protein gets just one entry, which takes the most common genes and DNA from the rows behind it. The sample table contains about 960,000 distinct CDR3 sequences; only one count was recorded for more than 15% of them. Around 6% of the sample lies in the top ten.

Specimen: blood, either unsorted or a sorted T cell fraction (not recorded which). The chain is assembled from TRBV15 and TRBJ2-3; the D gene assignment is ambiguous. The sequence was obtained from a human donor who was either an allogeneic HSCT recipient or a stem cell or donor lymphocyte infusion donor (not recorded which). It is not recorded whose cells these are; they may come from a transplant donor. The CDR3 region: CPHSTDTQYF. DNA sequence: TGTCCACACTCCACAGATACGCAGTATTTT.